This passage covers 28 T cell receptor beta chains from one sample sequenced in a study of radiotherapy plus CTLA-4 blockade in lung cancer. The protocol was immunoSEQ multiplex PCR, while the TCRdb copy is restricted to in-frame clones and leaves out a portion. The sample shows 55,000 to 85,000 clones, around 76% of them seen only once. The specimen comprised peripheral blood, sampled from a patient treated with radiotherapy plus ipilimumab. These receptors all come from a human donor with non-small cell lung cancer whose response to radiotherapy plus ipilimumab could not be evaluated. Some clones in this sample may be carry-over from other donors' samples.

The chain couples TRBV13 to TRBJ1-2, with D unclear. Between the trimmed V and J ends, which lost 3 bases and 4 bases, there was a span of 9 bases. Germline loops: CDR1 PRHDT, CDR2 FYEKMQ (reference sequence). The CDR3 contains 13 residues. Written as DNA, the CDR3 is TGTGCCAGCAGCTTCGACAATACCTATGGCTACACCTTC. It codes for CASSFDNTYGYTF.

The rearrangement uses TRBV7-9 and TRBJ2-1, with 7 bases lining up with TRBD1. Per the germline V gene, CDR1 is SEHNR and CDR2 is FQNEAQ (reference sequence). The CDR3 is 14 amino acids. The ends lost 4 bases at V and 5 bases at J; junction bases unmatched: 5. CDR3 amino acids: CASSSAGTDNEQFF. As DNA, the CDR3 is TGTGCCAGCAGCTCGGCCGGGACAGACAATGAGCAGTTCTTC.

The chain links TRBV29-1 to TRBJ2-7, with TRBD1 identical over 8 bases. CDR3 length: 12 residues. CDR1 is SQVTM, CDR2 ANQGSEA, per germline. V gave up 5 bases and J gave up 5 bases; unmatched junction bases: 5. The CDR3 coding sequence is TGCAGCGTTTCGACAGGGGACCACGAGCAGTACTTC. Protein sequence: CSVSTGDHEQYF.

This chain uses TRBV5-1 with TRBJ1-6; D unresolved. CDR1 SGHRS and CDR2 YFSETQ come from the germline V gene. The CDR3 is 16 amino acids. The ends were cut back, 5 bases at V and 5 bases at J, with 17 bases in the middle. CDR3 sequence (DNA): TGCGCCAGCAGTCCCATGGGCGGGTCACATAATTCACCCCTCCACTTT. Translated: CASSPMGGSHNSPLHF.

This chain links TRBV6-5 with TRBJ1-2, with 7 nucleotides matching TRBD1. The J segment lost 6 bases and the V segment lost 0 bases, leaving 4 bases of the junction unmatched. The germline V gene encodes CDR1 MNHEY and CDR2 SVGAGI. The CDR3 sequence is 14 residues long. CDR3 protein: CASSYSLRGHGYTF. The CDR3 DNA reads as TGTGCCAGCAGTTACTCGTTAAGGGGGCATGGCTACACCTTC.

The V gene is TRBV7-2, the J gene TRBJ1-1, with 7 bases matching TRBD1. There are 14 residues in the CDR3. The V and J ends lost 7 bases and 0 bases, in that order; junction bases with no gene match: 5. The germline gives CDR1 SGHTA, CDR2 FQGNSA. The CDR3 is CASTVTGLNTEAFF. Here the CDR3 DNA reads TGTGCCAGCACTGTGACAGGGCTGAACACTGAAGCTTTCTTT.

The rearrangement uses TRBV5-1 and TRBJ1-5; TRBD1 matches at 11 bases. V dropped 3 bases and J dropped 5; count of bases not matched to a gene: 1. The CDR3 contains 14 residues. Germline V gene data show CDR1 as SGHRS and CDR2 as YFSETQ. In DNA, the CDR3 is TGCGCCAGCAGCTGGACAGGGGGCGATCAGCCCCAGCATTTT. Its protein is CASSWTGGDQPQHF. The complete variable domain, with remaining parts taken from reference TRBV5-1 and TRBJ1-5, reads KAGVTQTPRYLIKTRGQQVTLSCSPISGHRSVSWYQQTPGQGLQFLFEYFSETQRNKGNFPGRFSGRQFSNSRSEMNVSTLELGDSALYLCASSWTGGDQPQHFGDGTRLSIL.

This chain links TRBV5-1 with TRBJ2-5, with 9 bases lining up with TRBD2. CDR3 size: 15 residues. Germline V gene lookup returns CDR1 SGHRS and CDR2 YFSETQ. The trim removed 0 bases at V and 3 bases at J, leaving 3 bases unmatched. The chain's CDR3 is CASSLGSSGEETQYF. The CDR3 DNA sequence: TGCGCCAGCAGCTTGGGTTCTAGCGGGGAAGAGACCCAGTACTTC.

The chain is built from TRBV2 and TRBJ2-5; a possible D gene is TRBD1 (6 bases). Germline-derived CDR1 and CDR2 are SNHLY and FYNNEI. V lost 4 bases and J 4 bases, leaving 13 bases between the germline ends. The CDR3 is made up of 14 amino acids. CDR3: CASSVQGLRETQYF. CDR3 DNA: TGTGCCAGCAGTGTACAGGGTCTTCGAGAGACCCAGTACTTC.

This clone has more than one count but fewer than ten. V usage is TRBV7-2 and J usage is TRBJ1-5, with D possibly being TRBD1 (6 bases). V shed 6 bases and J shed 3 bases, with 18 bases lying between them. The CDR3 contains 16 residues. Per germline, CDR1 SGHTA and CDR2 FQGNSA. The CDR3 sequence: CASSLIGQPSNQPQHF. The DNA for the CDR3 is TGTGCCAGCAGTTTAATAGGACAGCCCTCCAATCAGCCCCAGCATTTT.

This clone occurred a few times. The chain uses TRBV7-9 and TRBJ1-1, with a tentative D call TRBD1 (5 bases). The ends were cut back, 5 bases at V and 11 bases at J, with 15 bases in the middle. The CDR3 contains 12 residues. Germline V gene lookup returns CDR1 SEHNR and CDR2 FQNEAQ (reference sequence). CDR3 region: CASSPERGGAFF. CDR3 bases: TGTGCCAGCAGCCCCGAGAGGGGAGGTGCTTTCTTT.

V gene TRBV7-9 combines with J gene TRBJ1-1; TRBD1 aligns across 9 bases. The CDR3 is 15 amino acids. In germline, CDR1 is SEHNR, CDR2 FQNEAQ (reference sequence). V shed 5 bases, J shed 3 bases, and the junction held 7 bases outside the gene matches. CDR3 loop: CASSQGTGFDTEAFF. CDR3 nucleotides: TGTGCCAGCAGCCAAGGGACAGGGTTTGACACTGAAGCTTTCTTT.

The J gene is TRBJ1-1, the V gene TRBV5-1; 7 nucleotides match TRBD1. V was pared by 7 bases and J by 2 bases, with 8 bases of the junction left unmatched. The CDR3 has 14 residues. Per the germline V gene, CDR1 is SGHRS and CDR2 is YFSETQ. CDR3 region: CASHAGTANTEAFF. The CDR3 bases are TGCGCCAGCCACGCCGGGACAGCCAACACTGAAGCTTTCTTT.

The V gene is TRBV7-9, the J gene TRBJ2-5, with TRBD1 as a possible D gene (6 bases). In germline, CDR1 is SEHNR, CDR2 FQNEAQ (reference sequence). The CDR3 extends over 14 amino acids. V was pared by 5 bases and J by 1 base, with 11 bases between. The CDR3: CASSRDRTQETQYF. The CDR3 DNA reads TGTGCCAGCAGCCGAGACAGGACCCAAGAGACCCAGTACTTC. The full variable domain, rest sourced from reference TRBV7-9 and TRBJ2-5, is DTGVSQNPRHKITKRGQNVTFRCDPISEHNRLYWYRQTLGQGPEFLTYFQNEAQLEKSRLLSDRFSAERPKGSFSTLEIQRTEQGDSAMYLCASSRDRTQETQYFGPGTRLLVL.

This clone was found a few times. CDR3 DNA sequence: TGTGCCAGCAGCCTGGACAGCCGCTCTGGAAACACCATATATTTT. It encodes CASSLDSRSGNTIYF. The chain links TRBV2 to TRBJ1-3; D might be TRBD1 (6 bases). Germline V gene sequence: CDR1 SNHLY, CDR2 FYNNEI. Between the trimmed V and J ends, which lost 6 bases and 0 bases, there was a span of 12 bases. The CDR3 spans 15 residues.

The genes are TRBV5-1 and TRBJ2-3, with 8 nucleotides matching TRBD2. This CDR3 region has 15 residues. Trimming took 1 base from V and 1 from J; bases not matched to a gene: 2. Per germline, CDR1 SGHRS and CDR2 YFSETQ. The CDR3 nucleotides read TGCGCCAGCAGCTTGTGGCGGGGGGGCACAGATACGCAGTATTTT. Translated, it gives CASSLWRGGTDTQYF.

This chain connects TRBV7-9 to TRBJ1-2, with 9 bases fitting TRBD1. Trimming cost V 0 bases and J 4 bases; bases outside gene matches: 6. Germline V gene lookup returns CDR1 SEHNR and CDR2 FQNEAQ (reference sequence). The CDR3 extends over 16 amino acids. CDR3 amino acids: CASSLAGTGLSYGYTF. CDR3 nucleotides: TGTGCCAGCAGCTTAGCCGGGACAGGGCTTTCCTATGGCTACACCTTC.

The chain joins TRBV6-4 to TRBJ2-1; D is perhaps TRBD1 (6 bases). Germline V lookup: CDR1 MRHNA, CDR2 SNTAGT. The CDR3 length is 21 residues. Trimming pared 0 bases from V and 2 bases from J, leaving 26 bases between. Written as DNA, the CDR3 is TGTGCCAGCAGTGACTCGAGGGGAAAGCAGAACAGGGTTGGGACCTACAATGAGCAGTTCTTC. Translating gives CASSDSRGKQNRVGTYNEQFF.

The V and J genes are TRBV6-5 and TRBJ2-1, with TRBD1 matching 7 bases. V lost 4 bases to trimming and J lost 4 bases; unmatched junction nucleotides: 4. Germline CDR1 is MNHEY and CDR2 is SVGAGI. The CDR3 spans 14 residues. The CDR3 sequence is CASSSGTEYNEQFF. CDR3 DNA: TGTGCCAGCAGTTCCGGGACAGAATACAATGAGCAGTTCTTC.

V is TRBV5-4 and J is TRBJ2-7, with a weak D call TRBD2 (6 bases). The V gene's germline CDR1 is SGHNT and CDR2 YYREEE (reference sequence). The CDR3 extends over 15 amino acids. With 2 bases removed from V and 2 bases from J, the gap between germline ends came to 14 bases. For the CDR3, the DNA is TGTGCCAGCAGCTTCGATACGGCGGGACCCTACGAGCAGTACTTC. Its protein is CASSFDTAGPYEQYF.

This chain connects TRBV5-1 to TRBJ1-5, with 7 bases matching TRBD1. Germline assignment: CDR1 SGHRS and CDR2 YFSETQ. The V gene end was trimmed by 0 bases and the J gene end by 3 bases; junction bases not matched to a gene: 3. This CDR3 contains 15 residues. This chain's CDR3 is CASSLAGQVNQPQHF. The CDR3 coding sequence is TGCGCCAGCAGCTTGGCTGGACAGGTCAATCAGCCCCAGCATTTT.

The chain recombines TRBV29-1 with TRBJ2-7, with 10 bases aligning to TRBD1. Losses at the gene ends were 4 bases for V and 2 bases for J; bases not matched to a gene: 8. The CDR3 spans 15 residues. Germline V gives CDR1 SQVTM, CDR2 ANQGSEA. CDR3 residues: CSVVGGDRGTYEQYF. In DNA form, the CDR3 reads TGCAGCGTTGTTGGGGGGGACAGGGGTACCTACGAGCAGTACTTC.

The chain couples TRBV5-4 to TRBJ2-7; possibly TRBD1 for D (7 bases). Between the trimmed V and J ends, which lost 3 bases and 7 bases, there was a span of 14 bases. The CDR3 sequence is 13 residues long. Germline-derived CDR1 and CDR2 are SGHNT and YYREEE (reference sequence). Here the CDR3 DNA reads TGTGCCAGCAGCTCACAGGGGAGGTGGGAGCAGTACTTC. Its translation is CASSSQGRWEQYF.

The J gene is TRBJ2-3, the V gene TRBV18; 13 bases line up with TRBD2. CDR3 length: 18 residues. CDR1 and CDR2 from the germline V gene are KGHSH and LQKENI. The trim removed 5 bases at V and 3 bases at J, leaving 11 bases unmatched. The DNA for the CDR3 is TGTGCCAGCTCAACGAGACTAGCGGGGGGCCTAGGGACAGATACGCAGTATTTT. Encoded protein: CASSTRLAGGLGTDTQYF.

The chain joins TRBV2 to TRBJ2-2; D is perhaps TRBD2 (5 bases). CDR3 length: 16 residues. With 3 bases removed from V and 3 bases from J, the gap between germline ends came to 14 bases. The germline CDR1 and CDR2 sequences are SNHLY and FYNNEI. The CDR3 region has the DNA TGTGCCAGCAGTGAGATAGGACTCACTGACACCGGGGAGCTGTTTTTT. Its translation is CASSEIGLTDTGELFF.

This sequence joins TRBV28 and TRBJ1-3; no clear D. The V gene lost 2 bases and the J gene lost 0 bases, with 11 bases spanning the gap. Germline V lookup: CDR1 MDHEN, CDR2 SYDVKM. The CDR3 runs to 16 residues. CDR3 region: CASSLNVGSSGNTIYF. The CDR3 coding sequence is TGTGCCAGCAGTTTAAATGTGGGGAGCTCTGGAAACACCATATATTTT.

This clone showed up just a few times. The chain uses TRBV5-6 and TRBJ1-4, with no clear D. Trimming pared 2 bases from V and 3 bases from J, leaving 11 bases between. Per the germline V gene, CDR1 is SGHDT and CDR2 is YYEEEE. CDR3 length equals 15 residues. The CDR3 nucleotides read TGTGCCAGCAGCTTTCGTTCCGGGTCTAATGAAAAACTGTTTTTT. Amino acid sequence: CASSFRSGSNEKLFF.

This chain uses TRBV7-2 with TRBJ2-1, with 12 bases identical to TRBD2. Germline V CDR1 and CDR2: SGHTA, FQGNSA. The junction had 7 bases not matched to a gene; V was cut back by 0 bases and J by 10 bases. The length of the CDR3 is 16 residues. CDR3 DNA sequence: TGTGCCAGCAGCTTAGCTTCACTAGCGGGGGGCTCCGAGCAGTTCTTC. Translating it yields CASSLASLAGGSEQFF.